Following are 16 T cell receptor beta chains from one sample sequenced in a study of vaccination and CD4 T cells after COVID-19. The Oncomine TCR Beta short-read assay was applied to DNA of cultured CD4+ T cells. TCRdb reanalysed the PCR reads using MiXCR and keeps one entry per CDR3 protein. The table has thousands of distinct CDR3 sequences, over 30% seen once. No antigen has been identified for these receptors. The sample's treatment: roughly 10-day PBMC culture with coronavirus spike peptide pools or control peptides (ViraFEST assay). From the unexposed donor, CD4+ T cells were collected ahead of the COVID-19 pandemic (2011-2018). Material for sequencing was CD4+ T cells from blood, cultured in vitro. Receptor source: a human donor in good health.

Of note for this clonotype: One end of the junction varies from germline; a read error may be responsible. The gene calls are TRBV2 and TRBJ1-6; no clear D gene. Germline V CDR1 and CDR2: SNHLY, FYNNEI. The length of the CDR3 is 15 residues. The CDR3 reads CAGSELQSPNSPLHF. CDR3 DNA sequence: TGTGCCGGCAGTGAATTGCAGAGTCCCAATTCACCCCTCCACTTT.

This clonotype was counted a few times. This chain uses TRBV6-5 with TRBJ1-5; the match to TRBD1 covers 12 bases. Germline CDR1 and CDR2: MNHEY and SVGAGI. The CDR3 is made up of 16 amino acids. J was trimmed by 8 bases and V by 2 bases; bases with no gene match: 7. This CDR3 is CASSYTGTGGLEPQHF. The CDR3 coding sequence is TGTGCCAGCAGTTACACCGGGACAGGGGGCCTTGAGCCCCAGCATTTT.

The gene calls are TRBV6-5 and TRBJ1-5, with 7 bases matching TRBD1. The germline V gene encodes CDR1 MNHEY and CDR2 SVGAGI. CDR3 size: 15 residues. V shed 4 bases, J shed 4 bases, and the junction held 7 bases outside the gene matches. CDR3 coding DNA: TGTGCCAGCAGTTTTACAGGGGAAGGGAATCAGCCCCAGCATTTT. It is translated as CASSFTGEGNQPQHF.

The table lists this clonotype with a count of one. The chain combines TRBV10-1 with TRBJ2-5; TRBD2 matches at 7 bases. This CDR3 has 13 amino acids. CDR1 is WNHNN and CDR2 is SYGVQD in the germline V gene (reference sequence). V lost 7 bases and J lost 4; bases outside the gene matches: 6. CDR3: CASNRQRGETQYF. CDR3 in DNA: TGCGCCAGCAATCGGCAGCGGGGAGAGACCCAGTACTTC.

The chain links TRBV19 to TRBJ1-5, with no clear D. In germline, CDR1 is LNHDA, CDR2 SQIVND (reference sequence). This CDR3 region has 13 residues. Trimming took off 5 bases at V and 0 bases at J, with 5 bases between the two ends. This CDR3 reads CASSPYSNQPQHF. CDR3 in DNA: TGTGCCAGTAGTCCGTATAGCAATCAGCCCCAGCATTTT.

The rearrangement joins TRBV5-5 to TRBJ1-4; 8 nucleotides line up with TRBD1. The germline V gene encodes CDR1 SGHKS and CDR2 YYEKEE (reference sequence). The CDR3 runs 14 residues. V dropped 4 bases and J dropped 10; count of bases not matched to a gene: 9. CDR3 in amino acids: CASSPSTGEVKLFF. CDR3 DNA sequence: TGTGCCAGCAGCCCATCGACAGGGGAGGTAAAACTGTTTTTT.

This clonotype was detected once. The J gene is TRBJ1-1, the V gene TRBV7-3; D possibly corresponds to TRBD1 (5 bases). V lost 3 bases and J lost 6, with 14 bases in between. The CDR3 contains 14 residues. Germline V gene sequence: CDR1 SGHTA, CDR2 FQGTGA. The CDR3 reads CASSLGPKGSEAFF. The CDR3 coding sequence is TGTGCCAGCAGCTTGGGGCCAAAGGGCTCTGAAGCTTTCTTT.

This chain uses TRBV7-8 with TRBJ1-1; 9 nucleotides agree with TRBD1. With 7 bases clipped from V and 7 bases from J, the junction kept 7 bases outside the gene matches. Per germline, CDR1 SGHVS and CDR2 FQNEAQ. The CDR3 has 13 amino acids. CDR3 nucleotides: TGTGCCAGCAAGTTTGGACAGGGGCTTGAAGCTTTCTTT. Protein: CASKFGQGLEAFF.

This clonotype was seen a few times. The junction departs from germline at one end; a sequencing error may be responsible. The genes are TRBV7-7 and TRBJ2-7, with 14 bases identical to TRBD2. Germline assignment: CDR1 SSHAT and CDR2 FNYEAQ (reference sequence). The CDR3 runs to 15 residues. Here the CDR3 reads CASSPGLAGVNEQYF. In nucleotides, the CDR3 is TGTGCTAGCAGCCCGGGACTAGCGGGGGTCAACGAGCAGTACTTC.

CDR3 loop: CASSPQANQPQHF. CDR3 nucleotides: TGTGCCAGCTCACCACAGGCCAATCAGCCCCAGCATTTT. The chain couples TRBV18 to TRBJ1-5; no clear D. The length of the CDR3 is 13 residues. Germline V CDR1 and CDR2: KGHSH, LQKENI. The V gene lost 1 base and the J gene lost 3 bases, with 4 bases spanning the gap.

The chain links TRBV6-2 or TRBV6-3 to TRBJ2-3, with D perhaps given as TRBD1 or TRBD2 (5 bases each). The V end was cut by 4 bases, the J end by 2 bases, with 13 bases between. The CDR3 sequence is 15 residues long. CDR1 and CDR2 (germline): MNHEY, SVGEGT. CDR3 amino acids: CASSSGADFTDTQYF. CDR3 DNA sequence: TGTGCCAGCAGTTCCGGGGCGGACTTCACAGATACGCAGTATTTT.

This clonotype was recorded only once. The V gene is TRBV7-3, the J gene TRBJ1-5; D uncertain. The V gene lost 5 bases and the J gene lost 0 bases, with 5 bases spanning the gap. The CDR3 is made up of 13 amino acids. Germline assignment: CDR1 SGHTA and CDR2 FQGTGA. CDR3 sequence (DNA): TGTGCCAGCAGCCGAGGTAGCAATCAGCCCCAGCATTTT. Its protein is CASSRGSNQPQHF. The full variable domain, completed using reference TRBV7-3 and TRBJ1-5, is GAGVSQTPSNKVTEKGKYVELRCDPISGHTALYWYRQSLGQGPEFLIYFQGTGAADDSGLPNDRFFAVRPEGSVSTLKIQRTERGDSAVYLCASSRGSNQPQHFGDGTRLSIL.

This clonotype has more than one count but fewer than ten. The gene calls are TRBV5-4 and TRBJ1-2; no definite D call. Germline V gene lookup returns CDR1 SGHNT and CDR2 YYREEE (reference sequence). There are 13 residues in the CDR3. Trimming shortened V by 3 bases and J by 3 bases, and 9 bases separated the two germline ends. CDR3 in DNA: TGTGCCAGCAGCTCCGGCACCTACTATGGCTACACCTTC. The encoded protein is CASSSGTYYGYTF.

This clonotype appeared once. The chain uses TRBV20-1 and TRBJ1-5; D is undetermined. Looked up from germline, CDR1 is DFQATT and CDR2 is SNEGSKA (reference sequence). Between the trimmed V and J ends, which lost 7 bases and 3 bases, there was a span of 16 bases. The CDR3 loop spans 14 amino acids. The CDR3 DNA is TGCAGTGGTGCCAAGGACCTTCCCAATCAGCCCCAGCATTTT. It translates to CSGAKDLPNQPQHF.

The V and J genes are TRBV25-1 and TRBJ1-1; no reliable D call. The germline V gene encodes CDR1 MGHDK and CDR2 SYGVNS. V was clipped by 8 bases and J by 1 base, with 11 bases between them. The CDR3 extends over 13 amino acids. Written as DNA, the CDR3 is TGTGCCAGCCTCCGGGCCCCGAACACTGAAGCTTTCTTT. Protein: CASLRAPNTEAFF.

The chain is built from TRBV6-4 and TRBJ2-2, with 10 positions matching TRBD2. This CDR3 spans 14 amino acids. V lost 4 bases, J lost 4 bases, and 0 bases stayed unmatched. Germline V gene sequence: CDR1 MRHNA, CDR2 SNTAGT. CDR3 nucleotide sequence: TGTGCCAGCAGTGTAGCGGGGGGCACCGGGGAGCTGTTTTTT. Its translation is CASSVAGGTGELFF.